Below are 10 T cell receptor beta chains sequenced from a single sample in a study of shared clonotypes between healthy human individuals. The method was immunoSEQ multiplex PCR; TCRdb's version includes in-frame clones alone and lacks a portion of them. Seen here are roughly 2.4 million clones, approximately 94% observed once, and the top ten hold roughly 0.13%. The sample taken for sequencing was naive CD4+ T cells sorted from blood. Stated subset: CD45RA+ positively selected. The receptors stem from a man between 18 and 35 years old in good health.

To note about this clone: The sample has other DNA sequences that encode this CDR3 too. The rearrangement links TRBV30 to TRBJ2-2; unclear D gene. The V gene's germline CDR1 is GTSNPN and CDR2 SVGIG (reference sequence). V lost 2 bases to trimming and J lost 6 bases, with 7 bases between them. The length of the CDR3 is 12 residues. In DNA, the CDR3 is TGTGCCTGGAGTCAGCGATCCGGGGAGCTGTTTTTT. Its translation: CAWSQRSGELFF.

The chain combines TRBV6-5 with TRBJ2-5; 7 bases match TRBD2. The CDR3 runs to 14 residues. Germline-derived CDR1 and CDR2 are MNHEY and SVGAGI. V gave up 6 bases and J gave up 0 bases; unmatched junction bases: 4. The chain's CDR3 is CASRLGLNQETQYF. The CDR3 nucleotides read TGTGCCAGCAGATTGGGACTAAACCAAGAGACCCAGTACTTC.

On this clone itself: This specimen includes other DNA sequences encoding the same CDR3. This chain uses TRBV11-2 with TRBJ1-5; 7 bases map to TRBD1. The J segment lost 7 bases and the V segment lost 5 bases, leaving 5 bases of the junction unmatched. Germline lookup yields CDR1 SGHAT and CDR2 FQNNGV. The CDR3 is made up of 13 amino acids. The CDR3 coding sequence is TGTGCCAGCAGCCAAGACAGGGCCCAGCCCCAGCATTTT. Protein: CASSQDRAQPQHF.

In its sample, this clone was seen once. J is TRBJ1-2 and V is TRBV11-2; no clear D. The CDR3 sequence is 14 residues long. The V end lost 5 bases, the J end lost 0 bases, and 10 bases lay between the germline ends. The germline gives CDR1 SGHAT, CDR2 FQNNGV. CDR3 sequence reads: CASSPEGTNYGYTF. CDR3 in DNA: TGTGCCAGCAGCCCTGAAGGGACTAACTATGGCTACACCTTC.

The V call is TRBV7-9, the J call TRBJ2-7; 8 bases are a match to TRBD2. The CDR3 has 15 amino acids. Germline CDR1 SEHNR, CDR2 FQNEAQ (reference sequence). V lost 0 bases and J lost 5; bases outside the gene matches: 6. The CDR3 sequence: CASSLAGTGGDEQYF. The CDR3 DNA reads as TGTGCCAGCAGCTTAGCCGGGACGGGAGGGGACGAGCAGTACTTC.

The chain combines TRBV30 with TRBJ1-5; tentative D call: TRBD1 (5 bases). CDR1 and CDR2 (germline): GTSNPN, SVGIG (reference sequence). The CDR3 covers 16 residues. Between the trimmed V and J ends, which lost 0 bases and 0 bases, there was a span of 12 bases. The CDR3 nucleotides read TGTGCCTGGAGTGTAGGGACCGGAATTAGCAATCAGCCCCAGCATTTT. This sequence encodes CAWSVGTGISNQPQHF.

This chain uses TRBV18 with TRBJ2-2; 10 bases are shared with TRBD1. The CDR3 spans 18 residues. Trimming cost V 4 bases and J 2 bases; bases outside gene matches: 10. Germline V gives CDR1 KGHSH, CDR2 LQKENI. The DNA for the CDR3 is TGTGCCAGCTCACTAATGGACAGGGGGGACTTCAACACCGGGGAGCTGTTTTTT. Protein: CASSLMDRGDFNTGELFF.

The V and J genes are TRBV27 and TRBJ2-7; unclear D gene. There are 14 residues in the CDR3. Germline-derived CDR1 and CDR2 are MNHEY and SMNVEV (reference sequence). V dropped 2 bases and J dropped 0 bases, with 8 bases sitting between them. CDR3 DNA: TGTGCCAGCAGTTTAGGCGCACACTCCTACGAGCAGTACTTC. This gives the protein CASSLGAHSYEQYF.

CDR3 coding DNA: TGTGCCAGCAGTTTATCGTTGCGACTTAATAATTCACCCCTCCACTTT. Its translation is CASSLSLRLNNSPLHF. The chain recombines TRBV27 with TRBJ1-6; unclear D gene. Trimming took off 0 bases at V and 5 bases at J, with 11 bases between the two ends. CDR1 and CDR2 from the germline V gene are MNHEY and SMNVEV (reference sequence). The CDR3 has 16 amino acids.

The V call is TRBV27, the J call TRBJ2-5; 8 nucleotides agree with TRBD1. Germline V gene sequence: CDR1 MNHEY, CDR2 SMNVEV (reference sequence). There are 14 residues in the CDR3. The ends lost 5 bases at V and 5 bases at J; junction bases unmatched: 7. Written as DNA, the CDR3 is TGTGCCAGCAGTAGGACAGGGTCGATTGAGACCCAGTACTTC. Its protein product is CASSRTGSIETQYF.